A single sample gave rise to the 10 T cell receptor beta chains below, sequenced in a study of CD8+ T cells in alopecia areata. The treatment here: oral pan-JAK inhibitor, 5-10 mg twice daily. Extracted RNA was reverse transcribed into cDNA, the sequencing template. Assay: immunoSEQ multiplex PCR; the TCRdb copy retains only in-frame clones and omits some. Of approximately 200,000 clones listed, roughly three fifths are singletons. The material sequenced was CD4+ T cells sorted from blood, taken at week 4, from a patient treated with tofacitinib. These receptors were obtained from a human donor with alopecia areata.

V usage is TRBV4-2 and J usage is TRBJ2-5, with 10 bases fitting TRBD1. Germline values: CDR1 LGHNA, CDR2 YNFKEQ. The CDR3 loop spans 17 amino acids. V gave up 4 bases and J gave up 1 base; unmatched junction bases: 9. The CDR3 nucleotides read TGTGCCAGCAGCCGAAACCCCGACAGGGGGCCCCAAGAGACCCAGTACTTC. Protein sequence: CASSRNPDRGPQETQYF.

The chain links TRBV4-1 to TRBJ1-4, with 8 bases that match TRBD1. The CDR3 is 14 residues long. The V gene's germline CDR1 is MGHRA and CDR2 YSYEKL. After removal of 3 bases from V and 7 bases from J, the junction contained 4 bases not matched to a gene. This CDR3 reads CASSQDRVVEKLFF. DNA for the CDR3: TGCGCCAGCAGCCAGGACAGGGTAGTTGAAAAACTGTTTTTT.

The chain carries TRBV7-2 and TRBJ2-2; 10 bases map to TRBD1. Losses at the gene ends were 7 bases for V and 2 bases for J; bases not matched to a gene: 4. CDR1 is SGHTA, CDR2 FQGNSA, per germline. There are 15 residues in the CDR3. The DNA for the CDR3 is TGTGCCAGCAACCCGACAGGGGGCAACACCGGGGAGCTGTTTTTT. Translating gives CASNPTGGNTGELFF. The full variable domain, its missing parts supplied by reference TRBV7-2 and TRBJ2-2, is GAGVSQSPSNKVTEKGKDVELRCDPISGHTALYWYRQSLGQGLEFLIYFQGNSAPDKSGLPSDRFSAERTGGSVSTLTIQRTQQEDSAVYLCASNPTGGNTGELFFGEGSRLTVL.

V gene TRBV4-1 combines with J gene TRBJ2-5; TRBD2 agrees at 13 bases. CDR1 is MGHRA, CDR2 YSYEKL, per germline. CDR3 length: 16 residues. Trimming took 4 bases from V and 4 from J; bases not matched to a gene: 6. CDR3 DNA: TGCGCCAGCAGCCCACTAGCGGGGGGGCCGGTAGAGACCCAGTACTTC. Its protein product is CASSPLAGGPVETQYF.

The chain carries TRBV5-1 and TRBJ1-2; D is perhaps TRBD1 (5 bases). Germline V gives CDR1 SGHRS, CDR2 YFSETQ. Deletions cut 2 bases from V and 2 bases from J, with 10 bases between. The CDR3 extends over 14 amino acids. This chain's CDR3 is CASSLQAQNYGYTF. The CDR3 nucleotides are TGCGCCAGCAGCTTACAGGCGCAGAACTATGGCTACACCTTC.

This clone was detected only once. The genes are TRBV5-1 and TRBJ1-4, with 9 bases fitting TRBD1. V lost 4 bases to trimming and J lost 5 bases; unmatched junction nucleotides: 6. Per the germline V gene, CDR1 is SGHRS and CDR2 is YFSETQ. The CDR3 length is 15 residues. For the CDR3, the DNA is TGCGCCAGCAGCAGCACGACAGGGGGAAATGAAAAACTGTTTTTT. Protein product: CASSSTTGGNEKLFF. The full variable domain, with the rest looked up from reference TRBV5-1 and TRBJ1-4, is KAGVTQTPRYLIKTRGQQVTLSCSPISGHRSVSWYQQTPGQGLQFLFEYFSETQRNKGNFPGRFSGRQFSNSRSEMNVSTLELGDSALYLCASSSTTGGNEKLFFGSGTQLSVL.

This clone was recorded a few times. The CDR3 DNA reads as TGTGCCAGCAGCGCGCAGGGGGCCGGGGGCCTCTACGAGCAGTACTTC. Its translation is CASSAQGAGGLYEQYF. V and J are TRBV9 and TRBJ2-7; 8 bases are shared with TRBD1. Germline CDR1 reads SGDLS; CDR2 reads YYNGEE. V was clipped by 3 bases and J by 3 bases; unmatched bases: 11. The CDR3 contains 16 residues.

The chain carries TRBV2 and TRBJ1-3; unclear D gene. V was clipped by 6 bases and J by 5 bases, with 11 bases between them. Germline V gene data show CDR1 as SNHLY and CDR2 as FYNNEI. The CDR3 runs to 13 residues. CDR3 in DNA: TGTGCCAGCAGGAGGGCAGTCCGAAACACCATATATTTT. Translated: CASRRAVRNTIYF.

This rearrangement joins TRBV29-1 to TRBJ2-3; 7 bases line up with TRBD2. V dropped 8 bases and J dropped 0; count of bases not matched to a gene: 5. The CDR3 extends over 13 amino acids. The germline V gene encodes CDR1 SQVTM and CDR2 ANQGSEA. CDR3 sequence: CSQRLASTDTQYF. The CDR3 DNA is TGCAGCCAAAGACTAGCTAGCACAGATACGCAGTATTTT.

This clone was found a few times. The chain links TRBV7-2 to TRBJ2-5, with 12 bases that match TRBD2. Germline V gene sequence: CDR1 SGHTA, CDR2 FQGNSA. V trimming: 5 bases; J trimming: 5 bases; junction bases outside the gene matches: 9. This CDR3 has 16 amino acids. The CDR3 is CASSLLAGGPRETQYF. The CDR3 DNA reads TGTGCCAGCAGCCTCCTAGCGGGGGGGCCTCGGGAGACCCAGTACTTC. The full variable domain, in which reference TRBV7-2 and TRBJ2-5 provide the parts outside the CDR3, is GAGVSQSPSNKVTEKGKDVELRCDPISGHTALYWYRQSLGQGLEFLIYFQGNSAPDKSGLPSDRFSAERTGGSVSTLTIQRTQQEDSAVYLCASSLLAGGPRETQYFGPGTRLLVL.